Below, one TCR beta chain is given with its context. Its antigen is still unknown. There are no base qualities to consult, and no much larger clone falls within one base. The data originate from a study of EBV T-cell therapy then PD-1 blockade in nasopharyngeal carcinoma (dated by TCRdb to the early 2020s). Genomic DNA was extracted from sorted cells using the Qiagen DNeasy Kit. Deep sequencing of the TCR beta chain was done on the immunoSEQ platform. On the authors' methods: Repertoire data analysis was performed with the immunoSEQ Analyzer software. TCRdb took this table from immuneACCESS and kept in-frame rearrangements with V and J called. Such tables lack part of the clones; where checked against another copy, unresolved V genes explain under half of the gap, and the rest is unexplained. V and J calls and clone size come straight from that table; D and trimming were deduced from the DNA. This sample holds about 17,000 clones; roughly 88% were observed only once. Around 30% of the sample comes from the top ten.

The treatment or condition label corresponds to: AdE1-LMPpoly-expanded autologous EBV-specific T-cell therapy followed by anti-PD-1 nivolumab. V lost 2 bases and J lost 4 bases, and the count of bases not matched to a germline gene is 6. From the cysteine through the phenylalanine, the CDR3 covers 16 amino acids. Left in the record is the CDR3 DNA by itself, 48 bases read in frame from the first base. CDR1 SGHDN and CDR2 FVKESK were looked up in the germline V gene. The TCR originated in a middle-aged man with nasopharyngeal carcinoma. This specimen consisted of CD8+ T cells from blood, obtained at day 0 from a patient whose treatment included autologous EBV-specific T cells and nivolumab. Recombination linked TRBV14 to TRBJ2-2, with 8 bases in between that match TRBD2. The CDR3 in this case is CASSQRRGAPTGELFF. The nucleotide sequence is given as TGTGCCAGCAGCCAACGGCGGGGGGCCCCCACCGGGGAGCTGTTTTTT.